A selection of T cell receptor beta chains follows, all from one sample in a study of CD8 T cells in Susac syndrome. MiXCR was run by TCRdb on the immunoSEQ multiplex PCR reads, yielding one entry per CDR3 protein. The sample records roughly 180,000 distinct CDR3 sequences, around 94% being singletons. Sequencing was done on a sample of CD4+ T cells from PBMCs. The receptors originated from a human donor with Susac syndrome. Both conserved end residues are trimmed from each CDR3.

>TRBJ1-2|TRBV30
AWGYGARSYGYT
>TRBJ1-1|TRBV5-1
ASSLDQRNTEAF
>TRBJ1-2|TRBV4-2
ASSQDRGAYGYT
>TRBJ2-1|TRBV29-1
SVDFYNEQF
>TRBJ1-2|TRBV19
ASSGRDRGGYT
>TRBJ2-7|TRBV6-2/TRBV6-3
ASTRTPPSEQY
>TRBJ2-1|TRBV4-2
ASSLRGLAFNEQF
>TRBJ2-7|TRBV20-1
SAKDRRRPSPYEQY
>TRBJ1-2|TRBV7-2
ASSTTGGLGYT
>TRBJ2-7|TRBV28
ASSFLAVSYEQY
>TRBJ2-1|TRBV28
ASSSSDEQF
>TRBJ1-5|TRBV7-9
ASSLGTGAGQPQH
>TRBJ2-4|TRBV3-1
ASSQFRPGITPKNIQY
>TRBJ2-1|TRBV20-1
SARDAYNEQF
>TRBJ1-1|TRBV5-1
ASSLGSINEAF
>TRBJ2-5|TRBV10-3
AISSDPAGGYQETQY
>TRBJ2-2|TRBV5-1
ASSLVLAPTGELF
>TRBJ2-3|TRBV11-2
ASSRTGQGSTDTQY
>TRBJ2-7|TRBV20-1
SAFNPSDSYEQY
>TRBJ2-7|TRBV4-3
ASSPTRGRVGEQY
>TRBJ2-7|TRBV3-1
ASSQVTSGPYEQY
>TRBJ2-1|TRBV27
ASSIQGGEQF
>TRBJ2-3|TRBV18
ASSEQPSTDTQY
>TRBJ1-1|TRBV11-2
ASSIRTPNTEAF
>TRBJ2-2|TRBV6-5
ASSNDPKELF
>TRBJ1-5|TRBV28
ASSGGRGQPQH
>TRBJ2-2|TRBV30
AWGRLAGELF
>TRBJ2-4|TRBV20-1
SAGPLTGTAKNIQY
>TRBJ1-3|TRBV5-1
ASAENSGNTIY
>TRBJ2-1|TRBV29-1
SAPRIAGSNEQF
>TRBJ2-5|TRBV10-3
ATLAGRQETQY
>TRBJ1-6|TRBV3-1
ASSSLDGNNSPLH
>TRBJ2-7|TRBV28
ASSSPGSGRAYEQY
>TRBJ1-1|TRBV29-1
SVELRDSMNTEAF
>TRBJ2-4|TRBV5-1
ASSLRDSRQNIQY
>TRBJ2-5|TRBV28
ASSLIGPPRRETQY
>TRBJ1-1|TRBV18
ASSGVGDTEAF
>TRBJ2-7|TRBV20-1
SARKLAGGQTYEQY
>TRBJ2-5|TRBV7-8
ASSFLGKNQETQY
>TRBJ1-1|TRBV12-3/TRBV12-4
ASSSGAHTEAF
>TRBJ1-5|TRBV5-8
ASSFGGDQPQH
>TRBJ2-1|TRBV7-9
ASTDGALTYNEQF
>TRBJ2-1|TRBV9
ASSPGLTGQF
>TRBJ2-7|TRBV7-9
ASSPGALFYEQY
>TRBJ1-5|TRBV19
ASSRTGDYQPQH
>TRBJ2-5|TRBV20-1
SAPRTGLKETQY
>TRBJ2-1|TRBV9
ASSVSDNEQF
>TRBJ2-1|TRBV5-1
ASSPKWPGGNEQF
>TRBJ2-7|TRBV6-6
ASSPGGTRPYEQY
>TRBJ2-3|TRBV6-2/TRBV6-3
ASSYSKGTQY
>TRBJ1-2|TRBV14
ASSQVGNAHGYT